Shown below are 18 T cell receptor beta chains from a single sample sequenced in a study of T cells in Graves' hyperthyroidism and ophthalmopathy. It was RNA transcripts that yielded the amplified TCR beta CDR3 regions. An initial round of RT-PCR targeting the TCR CDR3 relied on the HTBI primer set. TCRdb re-derived calls from the multiplex PCR reads in MiXCR, one entry per CDR3 protein. The sample contains roughly 600,000 distinct CDR3 sequences, around 15% of which appear only once. Sequenced sample: blood. These receptors were taken from a woman aged 50 to 60 with Graves' ophthalmopathy.

This sequence joins TRBV6-2 or TRBV6-3 and TRBJ1-5; D unresolved. V lost 7 bases and J 7 bases, leaving 11 bases between the germline ends. Germline V lookup: CDR1 MNHEY, CDR2 SVGEGT. CDR3 length: 12 amino acids. CDR3 in amino acids: CASKPTGQPQHF. The CDR3 coding sequence is TGTGCCAGCAAACCCACGGGGCAGCCCCAGCATTTT.

This clonotype was counted ten times or more. The chain links TRBV7-9 to TRBJ2-4; 7 positions agree with TRBD1. Germline V gene sequence: CDR1 SEHNR, CDR2 FQNEAQ (reference sequence). This CDR3 contains 16 residues. V lost 4 bases to trimming and J lost 1 base; unmatched junction nucleotides: 7. The CDR3 loop is CASSSSGGEAKNIQYF. The CDR3 nucleotides are TGTGCCAGCAGCTCCTCAGGGGGTGAGGCCAAAAACATTCAGTACTTC.

This clonotype was seen at least ten times. The chain employs TRBV20-1 and TRBJ2-5; D perhaps matches TRBD2 (6 bases). The CDR3 loop spans 13 amino acids. Germline V gene lookup returns CDR1 DFQATT and CDR2 SNEGSKA (reference sequence). V was pared by 1 base and J by 2 bases, with 8 bases between. CDR3 region: CSARGLGQETQYF. The CDR3 DNA follows: TGCAGTGCTAGAGGACTAGGTCAAGAGACCCAGTACTTC.

In this sample, this clonotype turned up many times. The chain has TRBV24-1 and TRBJ1-1, with D hard to call. Germline assignment: CDR1 KGHDR and CDR2 SFDVKD. Trimming took 5 bases from V and 1 from J, leaving 7 bases between them. CDR3 size: 13 residues. The CDR3 region is CATSAAENTEAFF. For the CDR3, the DNA is TGTGCCACCAGTGCGGCGGAGAACACTGAAGCTTTCTTT.

This clonotype was seen at least ten times. V and J are TRBV15 and TRBJ2-2; 7 bases align to TRBD1. Germline lookup yields CDR1 LNHNV and CDR2 YYDKDF (reference sequence). The CDR3 spans 19 residues. J gave up 0 bases and V 5 bases, and 15 bases lay outside the gene matches. CDR3 in DNA: TGTGCCACCAGCTACTCCCTTGACAGGGCTGACGCGAACACCGGGGAGCTGTTTTTT. This encodes CATSYSLDRADANTGELFF.

This clonotype was detected many times. This chain links TRBV24-1 with TRBJ2-1, with D perhaps being TRBD1 or TRBD2 (8 bases each). Deletions cut 6 bases from V and 10 bases from J, with 27 bases between. Germline V gene lookup returns CDR1 KGHDR and CDR2 SFDVKD. This CDR3 region has 17 residues. The CDR3 DNA follows: TGTGCCACCAGTCACCCAGGGGGCGGGAGGCGCCCAATCGAGCAGTTCTTC. It encodes CATSHPGGGRRPIEQFF.

This clonotype came up many times. V usage is TRBV13 and J usage is TRBJ2-1; D remains ambiguous. The CDR3 runs to 14 residues. Trimming took 5 bases from V and 6 from J, leaving 14 bases between them. Germline-derived CDR1 and CDR2 are PRHDT and FYEKMQ (reference sequence). Here the CDR3 reads CASSPKGPPNEQFF. Here the CDR3 DNA reads TGTGCCAGCAGCCCCAAGGGCCCACCCAATGAGCAGTTCTTC. Full variable domain (rest looked up from reference TRBV13 and TRBJ2-1): AAGVIQSPRHLIKEKRETATLKCYPIPRHDTVYWYQQGPGQDPQFLISFYEKMQSDKGSIPDRFSAQQFSDYHSELNMSSLELGDSALYFCASSPKGPPNEQFFGPGTRLTVL.

This clonotype came up a few times. The rearrangement links TRBV7-3 to TRBJ2-7; 10 positions match TRBD2. Germline trimming cut 2 bases from V and 4 bases from J; bases unmatched to any gene: 11. The CDR3 is made up of 17 amino acids. Germline CDR1 SGHTA, CDR2 FQGTGA. CDR3 loop: CASSLVQLAGTLYEQYF. The CDR3 coding sequence is TGTGCCAGCAGCTTAGTTCAACTAGCGGGAACCTTGTACGAGCAGTACTTC.

This clonotype showed up many times. The CDR3 DNA reads TGTGCCAGCAGCCAACCCAGCGGTTTGGAGCAGTACTTC. Amino acid sequence: CASSQPSGLEQYF. This chain connects TRBV7-2 to TRBJ2-7; the D gene is possibly TRBD2 (5 bases). Between the trimmed V and J ends, which lost 5 bases and 7 bases, there was a span of 15 bases. The CDR3 length is 13 residues. Germline CDR1 reads SGHTA; CDR2 reads FQGNSA.

The chain is built from TRBV19 and TRBJ2-2, with D possibly being TRBD1 (5 bases). The CDR3 covers 16 residues. From germline, CDR1 is LNHDA and CDR2 SQIVND (reference sequence). V lost 5 bases and J lost 4, with 17 bases in between. In nucleotides, the CDR3 is TGTGCCAGTAGTGGTCTGGGGCTGTTTTCCACCGGGGAGCTGTTTTTT. This translates into CASSGLGLFSTGELFF.

This clonotype was counted many times. V is TRBV28 and J is TRBJ1-2, with 9 positions matching TRBD1. Looked up from germline, CDR1 is MDHEN and CDR2 is SYDVKM. This CDR3 is 14 amino acids long. J was trimmed by 6 bases and V by 5 bases; bases with no gene match: 7. The CDR3 nucleotides read TGTGCCAGCAGTCCCCCGACAGGGGGGAATGGCTACACCTTC. This sequence encodes CASSPPTGGNGYTF.

This clonotype has a handful of counts. The gene calls are TRBV15 and TRBJ2-1; 7 nucleotides align to TRBD2. Looked up from germline, CDR1 is LNHNV and CDR2 is YYDKDF (reference sequence). The junction had 6 bases not matched to a gene; V was cut back by 3 bases and J by 4 bases. The CDR3 length is 15 residues. In DNA form, the CDR3 reads TGTGCCACCAGCAGGACGACTAGCCCTTACAATGAGCAGTTCTTC. It is translated as CATSRTTSPYNEQFF.

This clonotype came up many times. The chain uses TRBV5-1 and TRBJ2-1; possibly TRBD2 for D (6 bases). Germline V gene data show CDR1 as SGHRS and CDR2 as YFSETQ. This CDR3 is 14 amino acids long. V gave up 2 bases and J gave up 2 bases, with 8 bases separating them. This CDR3 reads CASSFSGPYNEQFF. Written as DNA, the CDR3 is TGCGCCAGCAGCTTTAGCGGCCCCTACAATGAGCAGTTCTTC.

Only a few counts were recorded for this clonotype. This may arise from a read error, as a much more abundant clone is one base away. The chain employs TRBV18 and TRBJ2-7, with D uncertain. Trimming pared 0 bases from V and 2 bases from J, leaving 8 bases between. CDR3 length: 14 residues. Germline loops: CDR1 KGHSH, CDR2 LQKENI. CDR3 in amino acids: CASSPPSRAYEQYF. The CDR3 coding sequence is TGTGCCAGCTCACCACCGTCTAGAGCCTACGAGCAGTACTTC.

This clonotype was counted ten times or more. The CDR3 region is CASSLAFGQPQHF. CDR3 nucleotides: TGCGCCAGCAGCTTGGCTTTTGGGCAGCCCCAGCATTTT. The V gene is TRBV5-1, the J gene TRBJ1-5; D gene ambiguous. The V gene's germline CDR1 is SGHRS and CDR2 YFSETQ. The CDR3 length is 13 residues. The ends were cut back, 0 bases at V and 7 bases at J, with 8 bases in the middle.

This clonotype was seen a few times. The V and J genes are TRBV7-2 and TRBJ2-2; 8 nucleotides line up with TRBD2. Germline CDR1 is SGHTA and CDR2 is FQGNSA. This CDR3 is 15 amino acids long. The V segment lost 2 bases and the J segment 8 bases; nucleotides outside the gene matches: 7. CDR3 protein: CASSLLRTSRGELFF. CDR3 DNA sequence: TGTGCCAGCAGCTTACTGCGGACTAGCCGGGGGGAGCTGTTTTTT.

This clonotype showed up many times. This chain uses TRBV3-1 with TRBJ2-3; no clear D gene. The germline CDR1 and CDR2 sequences are LGHDT and YNNKEL (reference sequence). The V gene lost 3 bases and the J gene lost 0 bases, with 7 bases spanning the gap. The CDR3 length is 14 residues. This chain's CDR3 is CASSHLGSTDTQYF. In nucleotides, the CDR3 is TGTGCCAGCAGCCATCTGGGGAGCACAGATACGCAGTATTTT.

This clonotype was recorded at least ten times. One end of the junction varies from germline; a read error may be responsible. The V call is TRBV5-1, the J call TRBJ2-5; D call uncertain. The CDR3 runs 12 residues. CDR1 is SGHRS and CDR2 is YFSETQ in the germline V gene. CDR3 loop: CASSLDRETQYF. CDR3 in DNA: TGTGCCAGCAGCTTAGACCGGGAGACCCAGTACTTC. The variable domain in full, completed from reference TRBV5-1 and TRBJ2-5, reads KAGVTQTPRYLIKTRGQQVTLSCSPISGHRSVSWYQQTPGQGLQFLFEYFSETQRNKGNFPGRFSGRQFSNSRSEMNVSTLELGDSALYLCASSLDRETQYFGPGTRLLVL.